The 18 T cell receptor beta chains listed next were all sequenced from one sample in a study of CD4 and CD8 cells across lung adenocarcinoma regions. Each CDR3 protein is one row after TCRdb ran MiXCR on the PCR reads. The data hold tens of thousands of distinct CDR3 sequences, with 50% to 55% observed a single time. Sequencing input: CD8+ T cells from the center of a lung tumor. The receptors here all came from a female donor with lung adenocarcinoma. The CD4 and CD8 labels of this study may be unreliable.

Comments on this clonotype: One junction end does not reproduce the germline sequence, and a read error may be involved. The DNA for the CDR3 is TGTGCCAGCAGCACAAGGCAGAGCGTGAGCGCACCTGAGCAGTTTTTT. This translates into CASSTRQSVSAPEQFF. The rearrangement links TRBV7-2 to TRBJ2-1, with D hard to call. This CDR3 comprises 16 residues. Germline V gives CDR1 SGHTA, CDR2 FQGNSA.

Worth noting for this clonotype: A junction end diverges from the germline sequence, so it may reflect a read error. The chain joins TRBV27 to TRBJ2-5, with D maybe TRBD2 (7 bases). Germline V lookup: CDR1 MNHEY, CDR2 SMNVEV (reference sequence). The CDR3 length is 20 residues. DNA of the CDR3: TGTGCCAGCAGGTCAAGGGCGGTGGGGCGCGGGGGCCGGGACCAAAAGACCCAGTACTTC. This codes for CASRSRAVGRGGRDQKTQYF.

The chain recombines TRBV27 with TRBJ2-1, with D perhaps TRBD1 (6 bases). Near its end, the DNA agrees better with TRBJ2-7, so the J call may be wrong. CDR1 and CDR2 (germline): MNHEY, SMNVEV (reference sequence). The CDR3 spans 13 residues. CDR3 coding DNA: TGTGCCAGCAAGGGGGTTGGCACCGATACGCAGTACTTC. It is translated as CASKGVGTDTQYF.

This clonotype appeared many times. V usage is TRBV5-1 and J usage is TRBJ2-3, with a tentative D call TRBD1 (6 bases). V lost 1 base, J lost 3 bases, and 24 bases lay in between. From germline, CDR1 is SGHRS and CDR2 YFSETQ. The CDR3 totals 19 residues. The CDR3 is CASSLRLQGWGVGTDTQYF. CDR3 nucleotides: TGCGCCAGCAGCTTGAGATTGCAGGGGTGGGGCGTCGGTACAGATACGCAGTATTTT.

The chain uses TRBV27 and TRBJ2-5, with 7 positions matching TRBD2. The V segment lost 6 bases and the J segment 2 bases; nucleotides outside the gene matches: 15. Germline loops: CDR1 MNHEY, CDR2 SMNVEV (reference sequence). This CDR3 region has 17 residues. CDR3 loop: CASRGGGGGVGQETQYF. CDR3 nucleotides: TGTGCCAGCAGGGGGGGGGGGGGGGGGGTGGGACAAGAGACCCAGTACTTC.

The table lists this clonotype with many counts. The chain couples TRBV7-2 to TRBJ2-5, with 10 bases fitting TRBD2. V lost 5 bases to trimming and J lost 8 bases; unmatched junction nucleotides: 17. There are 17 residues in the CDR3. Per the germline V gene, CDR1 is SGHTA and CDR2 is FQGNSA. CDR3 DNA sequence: TGTGCCAGCAGCCCCAGAGCTAGCGGGAGTGGAGGAGGAACCCAGTACTTC. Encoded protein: CASSPRASGSGGGTQYF. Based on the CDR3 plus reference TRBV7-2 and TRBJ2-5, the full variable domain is GAGVSQSPSNKVTEKGKDVELRCDPISGHTALYWYRQSLGQGLEFLIYFQGNSAPDKSGLPSDRFSAERTGGSVSTLTIQRTQQEDSAVYLCASSPRASGSGGGTQYFGPGTRLLVL.

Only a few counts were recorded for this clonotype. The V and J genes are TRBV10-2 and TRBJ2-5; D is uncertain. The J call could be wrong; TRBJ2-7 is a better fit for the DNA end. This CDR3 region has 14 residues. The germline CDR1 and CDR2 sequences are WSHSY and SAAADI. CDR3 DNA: TGCGCCAGCAGCTCCCGAATTCCCATGTACGAGCAGTACTTC. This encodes CASSSRIPMYEQYF.

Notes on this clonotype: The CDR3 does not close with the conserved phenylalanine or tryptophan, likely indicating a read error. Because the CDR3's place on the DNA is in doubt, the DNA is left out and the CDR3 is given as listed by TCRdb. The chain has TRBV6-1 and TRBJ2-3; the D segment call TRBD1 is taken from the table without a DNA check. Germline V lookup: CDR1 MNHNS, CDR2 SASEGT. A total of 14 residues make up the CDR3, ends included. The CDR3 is CARDRGLMERPSSS.

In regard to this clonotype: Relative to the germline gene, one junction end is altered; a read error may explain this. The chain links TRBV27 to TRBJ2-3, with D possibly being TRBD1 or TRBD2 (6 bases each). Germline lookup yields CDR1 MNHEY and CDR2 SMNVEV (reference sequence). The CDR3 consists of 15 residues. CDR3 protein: CARGFGGREQDTQYF. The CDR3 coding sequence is TGTGCCAGGGGGTTCGGGGGCAGAGAACAAGATACGCAGTATTTC.

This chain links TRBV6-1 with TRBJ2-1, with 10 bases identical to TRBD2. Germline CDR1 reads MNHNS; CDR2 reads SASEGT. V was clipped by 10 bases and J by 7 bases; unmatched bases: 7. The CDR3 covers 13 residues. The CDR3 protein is CATSGLARNEQFF. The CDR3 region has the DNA TGTGCCACCTCGGGACTAGCGAGGAATGAGCAGTTCTTC.

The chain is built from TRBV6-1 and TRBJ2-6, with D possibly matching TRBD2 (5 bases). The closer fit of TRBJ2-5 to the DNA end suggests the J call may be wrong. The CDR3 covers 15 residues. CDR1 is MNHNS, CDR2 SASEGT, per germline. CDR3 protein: CASRDPQRNTGDQYF. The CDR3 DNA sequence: TGTGCCAGCAGGGACCCCCAGAGAAACACCGGGGACCAGTACTTC.

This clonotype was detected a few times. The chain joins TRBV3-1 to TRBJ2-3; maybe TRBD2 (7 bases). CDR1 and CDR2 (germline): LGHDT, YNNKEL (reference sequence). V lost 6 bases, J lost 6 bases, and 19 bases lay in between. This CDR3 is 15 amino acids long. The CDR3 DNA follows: TGTGCCAGCAGTCTTAGGGGGGGGGGTAGTGATACGCAGTATTTT. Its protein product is CASSLRGGGSDTQYF.

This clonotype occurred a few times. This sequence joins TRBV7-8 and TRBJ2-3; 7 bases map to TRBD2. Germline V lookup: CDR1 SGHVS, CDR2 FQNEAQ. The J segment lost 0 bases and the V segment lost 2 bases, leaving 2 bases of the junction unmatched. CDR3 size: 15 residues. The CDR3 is CASSLSAGSTDTQYF. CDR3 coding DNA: TGTGCCAGCAGCTTATCAGCGGGGAGCACAGATACGCAGTATTTT. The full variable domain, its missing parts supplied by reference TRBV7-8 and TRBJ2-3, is GAGVSQSPRYKVAKRGQDVALRCDPISGHVSLFWYQQALGQGPEFLTYFQNEAQLDKSGLPSDRFFAERPEGSVSTLKIQRTQQEDSAVYLCASSLSAGSTDTQYFGPGTRLTVL.

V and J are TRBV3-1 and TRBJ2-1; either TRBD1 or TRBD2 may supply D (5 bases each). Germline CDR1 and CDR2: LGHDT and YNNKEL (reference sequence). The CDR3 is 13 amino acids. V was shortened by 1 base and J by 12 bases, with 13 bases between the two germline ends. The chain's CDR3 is CASSQVQGVGQFF. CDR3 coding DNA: TGTGCCAGCAGCCAAGTCCAGGGAGTTGGGCAGTTCTTC.

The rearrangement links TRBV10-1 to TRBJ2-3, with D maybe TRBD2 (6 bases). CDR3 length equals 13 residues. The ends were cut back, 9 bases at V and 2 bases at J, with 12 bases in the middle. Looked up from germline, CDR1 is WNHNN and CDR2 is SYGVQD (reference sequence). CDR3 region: CARGLGATDTQYF. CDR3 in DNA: TGCGCCAGGGGACTCGGAGCCACAGATACGCAGTATTTT.

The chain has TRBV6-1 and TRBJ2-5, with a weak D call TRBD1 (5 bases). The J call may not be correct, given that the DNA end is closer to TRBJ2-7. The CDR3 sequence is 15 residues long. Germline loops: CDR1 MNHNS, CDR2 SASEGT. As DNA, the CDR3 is TGTGCCAGCAGACCCGACAGTCTCAGTGCCTACGAGCAGTACTTC. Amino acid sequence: CASRPDSLSAYEQYF.

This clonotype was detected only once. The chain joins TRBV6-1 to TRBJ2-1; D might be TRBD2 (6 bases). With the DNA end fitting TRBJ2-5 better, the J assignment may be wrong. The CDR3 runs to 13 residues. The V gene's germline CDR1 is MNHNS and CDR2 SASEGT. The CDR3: CASAHGGGETQYF. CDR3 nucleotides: TGTGCCAGCGCCCACGGGGGTGGGGAGACCCAGTACTTC.

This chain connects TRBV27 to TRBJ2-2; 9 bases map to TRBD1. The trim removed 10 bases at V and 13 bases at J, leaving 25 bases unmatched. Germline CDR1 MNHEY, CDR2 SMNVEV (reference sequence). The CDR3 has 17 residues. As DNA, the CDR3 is TGTGCCACCCGGCGGGGACTACAGGGGGCGAACACCGGTGCGCTGTTTTTT. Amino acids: CATRRGLQGANTGALFF.